Each of the 15 T cell receptor beta chains below was sequenced from the same sample in a study of control samples from healthy donors and cancer patients. The table came from immunoSEQ multiplex PCR; TCRdb's copy has only in-frame clones and leaves some out. The table has more than 50,000 clones, 75% to 95% seen once; the top ten hold 0.95% to 1.5%. The sequenced sample consisted of PBMCs. The receptors shown here come from a woman between 45 and 60 years old with colorectal cancer.

The chain couples TRBV28 to TRBJ2-3; no clear D gene. The CDR3 totals 15 residues. Between the trimmed V and J ends, which lost 5 bases and 1 base, there was a span of 13 bases. From germline, CDR1 is MDHEN and CDR2 SYDVKM. In DNA form, the CDR3 reads TGTGCCAGCAGTCCAATCGGGCCTCGCACAGATACGCAGTATTTT. It encodes CASSPIGPRTDTQYF.

The rearrangement links TRBV9 to TRBJ1-1; D is uncertain. CDR1 and CDR2 (germline): SGDLS, YYNGEE. The V end was cut by 3 bases, the J end by 1 base, with 16 bases between. The length of the CDR3 is 16 residues. In DNA, the CDR3 is TGTGCCAGCAGCGCCTTGGGGAACGGAAGGAACACTGAAGCTTTCTTT. It translates to CASSALGNGRNTEAFF.

V usage is TRBV5-4 and J usage is TRBJ2-5; no definite D call. V was trimmed by 1 base and J by 5 bases, leaving 12 bases between them. The CDR3 length is 14 residues. The germline CDR1 and CDR2 sequences are SGHNT and YYREEE (reference sequence). The CDR3 spells CASSLSSLSETQYF. In nucleotides, the CDR3 is TGTGCCAGCAGCTTGTCGTCCCTATCGGAGACCCAGTACTTC.

This rearrangement joins TRBV5-1 to TRBJ2-7; TRBD1 aligns across 9 bases. Germline V gene sequence: CDR1 SGHRS, CDR2 YFSETQ. After removal of 4 bases from V and 1 base from J, the junction contained 6 bases not matched to a gene. CDR3 size: 15 residues. Written as DNA, the CDR3 is TGCGCCAGCAGCGGGGGACAGGGCAGATCCTACGAGCAGTACTTC. This codes for CASSGGQGRSYEQYF.

The CDR3 DNA reads TGTGCCAGTAGGATGGGGGACGAGCAGTACTTC. As protein: CASRMGDEQYF. The chain carries TRBV19 and TRBJ2-7; the D call may be TRBD1 or TRBD2 (5 bases each). The ends were cut back, 6 bases at V and 5 bases at J, with 8 bases in the middle. Looked up from germline, CDR1 is LNHDA and CDR2 is SQIVND (reference sequence). There are 11 residues in the CDR3.

The chain combines TRBV12-5 with TRBJ2-2; D might be TRBD2 (5 bases). V dropped 7 bases and J dropped 4 bases, with 22 bases sitting between them. The CDR3 covers 17 residues. Germline V gene data show CDR1 as LGHNT and CDR2 as FRNRAP. Here the CDR3 reads CASDPGVSPRRTGELFF. In nucleotides, the CDR3 is TGTGCTAGTGACCCCGGGGTCAGTCCCCGACGCACCGGGGAGCTGTTTTTT. The complete variable domain, with remaining parts taken from reference TRBV12-5 and TRBJ2-2, reads DARVTQTPRHKVTEMGQEVTMRCQPILGHNTVFWYRQTMMQGLELLAYFRNRAPLDDSGMPKDRFSAEMPDATLATLKIQPSEPRDSAVYFCASDPGVSPRRTGELFFGEGSRLTVL.

The chain carries TRBV28 and TRBJ1-2; D is unclear. The CDR3 contains 15 residues. Germline lookup yields CDR1 MDHEN and CDR2 SYDVKM. V was shortened by 5 bases and J by 0 bases, with 13 bases between the two germline ends. The CDR3 sequence is CASSQNPDPNYGYTF. In DNA, the CDR3 is TGTGCCAGCAGTCAAAATCCCGACCCTAACTATGGCTACACCTTC.

V and J are TRBV2 and TRBJ1-2; tentative D call: TRBD1 (5 bases). Trimming shortened V by 5 bases and J by 8 bases, and 18 bases separated the two germline ends. There are 14 residues in the CDR3. Per the germline V gene, CDR1 is SNHLY and CDR2 is FYNNEI. CDR3 region: CASSHGGSGVGYTF. The CDR3 region has the DNA TGTGCCAGCAGTCACGGGGGATCAGGTGTGGGCTACACCTTC. Full variable domain (outside the CDR3, taken from reference TRBV2 and TRBJ1-2): EPEVTQTPSHQVTQMGQEVILRCVPISNHLYFYWYRQILGQKVEFLVSFYNNEISEKSEIFDDQFSVERPDGSNFTLKIRSTKLEDSAMYFCASSHGGSGVGYTFGSGTRLTVV.

The chain carries TRBV11-2 and TRBJ2-7; D remains ambiguous. The ends were cut back, 5 bases at V and 6 bases at J, with 14 bases in the middle. Looked up from germline, CDR1 is SGHAT and CDR2 is FQNNGV. The CDR3 contains 13 residues. CDR3 coding DNA: TGTGCCAGCAGCCTCGTCTCACCGGGCGAGCAGTACTTC. This codes for CASSLVSPGEQYF. Full variable domain (rest looked up from reference TRBV11-2 and TRBJ2-7): EAGVAQSPRYKIIEKRQSVAFWCNPISGHATLYWYQQILGQGPKLLIQFQNNGVVDDSQLPKDRFSAERLKGVDSTLKIQPAKLEDSAVYLCASSLVSPGEQYFGPGTRLTVT.

This chain joins TRBV5-1 and TRBJ1-6; D is undetermined. CDR1 is SGHRS and CDR2 is YFSETQ in the germline V gene. The CDR3 length is 15 residues. V was trimmed by 3 bases and J by 9 bases, leaving 16 bases between them. CDR3 sequence reads: CASSSVRTRGSPLHF. The CDR3 bases are TGCGCCAGCAGCTCGGTTAGGACGAGAGGTTCACCCCTCCACTTT.

The chain couples TRBV19 to TRBJ1-2; no firm D call. Trimming pared 10 bases from V and 8 bases from J, leaving 26 bases between. Germline V gives CDR1 LNHDA, CDR2 SQIVND (reference sequence). The CDR3 loop spans 15 amino acids. DNA of the CDR3: TGTGCCACCAACGGAGGACGGAATCGCCATTGGGGCTACACCTTC. This sequence encodes CATNGGRNRHWGYTF.

This clone was counted between two and nine times. V gene TRBV5-4 combines with J gene TRBJ1-6; a possible D gene is TRBD1 (5 bases). Germline V gene data show CDR1 as SGHNT and CDR2 as YYREEE (reference sequence). The CDR3 runs 15 residues. Trimming took 0 bases from V and 6 from J, leaving 10 bases between them. The CDR3 loop reads CASSLGQLGNSPLHF. CDR3 coding DNA: TGTGCCAGCAGCTTGGGACAGCTAGGTAATTCACCCCTCCACTTT.

This clone came up a few times. The chain joins TRBV7-2 to TRBJ1-4; 8 bases match TRBD1. The V segment lost 4 bases and the J segment 4 bases; nucleotides outside the gene matches: 5. Germline CDR1 is SGHTA and CDR2 is FQGNSA. The CDR3 runs to 15 residues. The DNA for the CDR3 is TGTGCCAGCAGCTCGGACAGGGTTCTTAATGAAAAACTGTTTTTT. Amino acid sequence: CASSSDRVLNEKLFF.

This chain uses TRBV19 with TRBJ2-1; D is uncertain. Trimming pared 0 bases from V and 5 bases from J, leaving 5 bases between. Germline loops: CDR1 LNHDA, CDR2 SQIVND (reference sequence). This CDR3 spans 13 amino acids. The CDR3 DNA reads as TGTGCCAGTAGTATAGACCCCGACAATGAGCAGTTCTTC. It encodes CASSIDPDNEQFF.

CDR3 residues: CASSLGGTSNSGANVLTF. In DNA form, the CDR3 reads TGTGCCAGCAGCTTGGGCGGGACGTCTAACTCTGGGGCCAACGTCCTGACTTTC. The genes are TRBV5-5 and TRBJ2-6; a possible D gene is TRBD2 (6 bases). This CDR3 spans 18 amino acids. Trimming cost V 0 bases and J 0 bases, with 13 bases left between them. Germline values: CDR1 SGHKS, CDR2 YYEKEE (reference sequence).